This T cell receptor (beta chain) was identified in a study of PD-1 blockade in classical Hodgkin lymphoma. Details on this clone: The antigen is undetermined.

Patients all relapsed after autologous stem cell transplantation, and there was variation in brentuximab vedotin exposure. Best responses were complete response, partial response or progressive disease. The CDR3 contains 11 residues. Trimming took 5 bases from V and 10 from J, leaving 11 bases between them. The germline gives CDR1 SGHDN, CDR2 FVKESK. General study points: The CD4+ diversity rise by C4D1 was clearest in complete responders. Whoever responded completely had baseline diversity much like that seen in newly diagnosed patients. Healthy donors were reported to have higher baseline TCR diversity than newly diagnosed patients.

Sequenced by immunoSEQ multiplex PCR; TCRdb stores in-frame clones only, minus some. The sample holds tens of thousands of clones; approximately 78% are singletons and the top ten take around 10%. The chain employs TRBV14 and TRBJ1-1; TRBD1 might be the D (5 bases). The material was peripheral blood mononuclear cells (PBMCs), obtained before the second cycle of nivolumab. The clonotype comes from a human donor with classical Hodgkin lymphoma. The CDR3, as DNA: TGTGCCAGCAGCGGGGGGTTGGGAGCTTTCTTT. The encoded protein is CASSGGLGAFF.